The sequence of this T cell receptor (beta chain) was determined in a study of cytomegalovirus exposure and HLA in healthy donors. Study-wide findings and caveats: CMV serostatus was the only recorded immune exposure for donors. Later analysis identified a missense DCLRE1C variant that was linked to TCR beta V- and J-gene trimming. A likely sequencing artifact accounted for one observed cluster of highly shared sequence variants.

PCR employed 60 Vbeta and 13 Jbeta primers. Profiling relied on immunoSEQ multiplex PCR, and the TCRdb table lists in-frame clones only, not all of them. This sample has roughly 150,000 clones, with 70% to 85% found just once. In regard to this clone: Its antigen remains unidentified.

This sequence was found in a woman between 50 and 59 years old in good health and CMV-seropositive. Source material: PBMCs.

CDR3 DNA sequence: TGTGCCACCAGCAGAGATTCTGGTGGCCTCACTGAAGCTTTCTTT. It is translated as CATSRDSGGLTEAFF. The chain is built from TRBV15 and TRBJ1-1; D remains ambiguous. The length of the CDR3 is 15 residues. Germline V gives CDR1 LNHNV, CDR2 YYDKDF (reference sequence). The germline V and J ends were trimmed by 0 bases and 4 bases, with 12 bases remaining between them. Supplemented by reference TRBV15 and TRBJ1-1, the full variable domain reads DAMVIQNPRYQVTQFGKPVTLSCSQTLNHNVMYWYQQKSSQAPKLLFHYYDKDFNNEADTPDNFQSRRPNTSFCFLDIRSPGLGDTAMYLCATSRDSGGLTEAFFGQGTRLTVV.